This is a list of T cell receptor beta chains from one sample in a study of cytomegalovirus exposure and HLA in healthy donors. Measured with immunoSEQ multiplex PCR; TCRdb has only the in-frame clones, and not every one. The data hold more than 150,000 clones, with 70% to 90% observed a single time. The sample comprised PBMCs. The receptor source for this set is a woman younger than 45 in good health and CMV-seronegative. The CDR3 runs from the conserved cysteine through the conserved F or W.

J gene	V gene	CDR3 protein
TRBJ2-7	TRBV19	CASSPRTTPYEQYF
TRBJ1-5	TRBV19	CASSAGTGGPLNQPQHF
TRBJ1-5	TRBV9	CASSAGYSNQPQHF
TRBJ2-1	TRBV30	CAWSAHYNEQFF
TRBJ2-5	TRBV11-2	CASSFGGVGAAFAAQYF
TRBJ2-7	TRBV28	CASSRTGLSSYEQYF
TRBJ1-1	TRBV6-4	CASSFTVGTEAFF
TRBJ2-2	TRBV28	CASSLLAGTGELFF
TRBJ2-1	TRBV10-3	CAISESVGLYNEQFF
TRBJ2-1	TRBV11-2	CASSIGTYNEQFF
TRBJ2-1	TRBV7-9	CASSFSAGVRSYNEQFF
TRBJ1-5	TRBV28	CASRESGLSSLNQPQHF
TRBJ1-6	TRBV6-5	CASSQGAWGSPLHF
TRBJ1-2	TRBV28	CASVRDRVYYGYTF
TRBJ2-2	TRBV18	CASSPPDRNTGELFF
TRBJ2-3	TRBV2	CASSGQRGGRTDTQYF
TRBJ1-3	TRBV27	CASSLRPPGQLVSGNTIYF
TRBJ1-1	TRBV6-4	CASSDTSGGGNTEAFF
TRBJ2-4	TRBV2	CASTPWGSQNSQYF
TRBJ2-3	TRBV29-1	CSVGLAGVRYTQYF
TRBJ2-2	TRBV5-1	CASSSGTGKSGELFF
TRBJ2-1	TRBV4-3	CASSQAQGDEQFF
TRBJ2-5	TRBV2	CASSHQQEGWTQYF
TRBJ2-7	TRBV6-1	CASSESRDRGLEYF
TRBJ1-2	TRBV5-1	CASSSGTGDLSYTF
TRBJ1-1	TRBV19	CASKPSDRGNTEAFF
TRBJ2-1	TRBV5-4	CASSLGGSGGYNEQFF
TRBJ1-4	TRBV5-1	CASARTGGVATNEKLFF